The 23 T cell receptor beta chains below all came from one sample that was sequenced in a study of OX40 agonist ivuxolimab in advanced cancers. Some clones are missing from TCRdb's copy, which holds only in-frame ones; the method was immunoSEQ multiplex PCR. The top ten clones hold around 5.2% of a sample with fewer than 65,000 clones, over 75% of them seen once. Sample: CD4+ or CD8+ T cells sorted from blood, taken in a trial of the OX40 agonist ivuxolimab. All receptors derive from an adult with an advanced solid tumor such as melanoma, head and neck, liver or kidney cancer.

V usage is TRBV4-1 and J usage is TRBJ2-7, with TRBD1 matching over 10 bases. Unmatched junction bases numbered 7, after V lost 5 bases and J lost 0 bases. CDR3 length: 16 residues. Looked up from germline, CDR1 is MGHRA and CDR2 is YSYEKL. CDR3 protein: CASSDGQGGISYEQYF. CDR3 DNA: TGCGCCAGCAGCGACGGACAGGGGGGGATCTCCTACGAGCAGTACTTC.

J is TRBJ1-1 and V is TRBV9, with 10 bases matching TRBD1. This CDR3 is 15 amino acids long. Looked up from germline, CDR1 is SGDLS and CDR2 is YYNGEE. Unmatched junction bases numbered 14, after V lost 4 bases and J lost 11 bases. CDR3 protein: CASSTKGTGAEYAFF. The CDR3 nucleotides read TGTGCCAGCAGCACCAAGGGGACAGGGGCCGAATATGCTTTCTTT.

The chain is built from TRBV5-4 and TRBJ2-3; 7 bases agree with TRBD1. The CDR3 loop spans 13 amino acids. Germline-derived CDR1 and CDR2 are SGHNT and YYREEE (reference sequence). The trim removed 4 bases at V and 6 bases at J, leaving 5 bases unmatched. The CDR3 loop reads CASSPGTADTQYF. In DNA, the CDR3 is TGTGCCAGCAGCCCAGGGACAGCGGATACGCAGTATTTT.

V gene TRBV5-4 combines with J gene TRBJ2-7; the D gene could be TRBD1 or TRBD2 (5 bases each). From germline, CDR1 is SGHNT and CDR2 YYREEE (reference sequence). V dropped 3 bases and J dropped 2 bases, with 15 bases sitting between them. The CDR3 covers 15 residues. The DNA of the CDR3 is TGTGCCAGCAGCTCGATCGGGACGGCTACCTACGAGCAGTACTTC. It encodes CASSSIGTATYEQYF.

The rearrangement joins TRBV10-3 to TRBJ2-2; the D gene is possibly TRBD2 (7 bases). V dropped 9 bases and J dropped 5 bases, with 16 bases sitting between them. Germline V lookup: CDR1 ENHRY, CDR2 SYGVKD. The CDR3 has 14 residues. CDR3 in amino acids: CAIRGGAETGELFF. CDR3 bases: TGTGCCATTCGAGGGGGGGCTGAGACCGGGGAGCTGTTTTTT.

The chain couples TRBV9 to TRBJ2-2, with 15 bases fitting TRBD2. From germline, CDR1 is SGDLS and CDR2 YYNGEE. Germline trimming cut 0 bases from V and 4 bases from J; bases unmatched to any gene: 7. The CDR3 length is 19 residues. The CDR3 loop is CASSVGEGTSGGFTGELFF. CDR3 DNA sequence: TGTGCCAGCAGCGTAGGAGAGGGGACTAGCGGGGGGTTCACCGGGGAGCTGTTTTTT.

The chain uses TRBV5-4 and TRBJ1-2; D call uncertain. The germline CDR1 and CDR2 sequences are SGHNT and YYREEE (reference sequence). V shed 0 bases and J shed 7 bases, with 10 bases lying between them. The CDR3 has 13 amino acids. CDR3 in amino acids: CASSLDSMSGYTF. The DNA of the CDR3 is TGTGCCAGCAGCTTGGACTCTATGAGTGGCTACACCTTC.

The J gene is TRBJ1-3, the V gene TRBV6-1; D is undetermined. This CDR3 spans 16 amino acids. Looked up from germline, CDR1 is MNHNS and CDR2 is SASEGT. The V gene lost 2 bases and the J gene lost 0 bases, with 11 bases spanning the gap. DNA of the CDR3: TGTGCCAGCAGTGAAAGGGTCAAAAGCTCTGGAAACACCATATATTTT. This sequence encodes CASSERVKSSGNTIYF.

V usage is TRBV4-3 and J usage is TRBJ1-2, with 7 bases that match TRBD1. This CDR3 region has 15 residues. Germline CDR1 and CDR2: LGHNA and YSLEER. The V segment lost 1 base and the J segment 4 bases; nucleotides outside the gene matches: 6. The CDR3 loop reads CASSQAPRGAYGYTF. The DNA of the CDR3 is TGCGCCAGCAGCCAAGCTCCCAGGGGGGCCTATGGCTACACCTTC.

The chain couples TRBV6-5 to TRBJ1-1, with unresolved D. V lost 2 bases and J 4 bases, leaving 14 bases between the germline ends. CDR3 length: 15 residues. Germline loops: CDR1 MNHEY, CDR2 SVGAGI. The CDR3 sequence is CASSYPGSASTEAFF. The CDR3 bases are TGTGCCAGCAGTTACCCCGGGTCGGCGAGCACTGAAGCTTTCTTT.

The chain is built from TRBV11-1 and TRBJ2-5; tentative D call: TRBD1 (6 bases). Per germline, CDR1 SGHAT and CDR2 FQDESV (reference sequence). The CDR3 has 15 amino acids. V was clipped by 1 base and J by 3 bases, with 12 bases between them. The CDR3 DNA reads as TGTGCCAGCAGCTTAGGACAGGCGGGCAAAGAGACCCAGTACTTC. Its translation: CASSLGQAGKETQYF.

This chain joins TRBV7-9 and TRBJ1-1; TRBD1 is a possible D gene (5 bases). CDR3 length: 14 residues. The V and J ends lost 4 bases and 1 base respectively, with 10 bases between them. The germline V gene encodes CDR1 SEHNR and CDR2 FQNEAQ (reference sequence). CDR3 in amino acids: CASSYTTGNTEAFF. DNA for the CDR3: TGTGCCAGCAGCTATACTACAGGGAACACTGAAGCTTTCTTT.

This chain's CDR3 is CASNSPGWNTEAFF. The CDR3 coding sequence is TGTGCCAGCAACTCACCCGGTTGGAACACTGAAGCTTTCTTT. The J gene is TRBJ1-1, the V gene TRBV6-5, with unresolved D. The CDR3 covers 14 residues. Germline CDR1 reads MNHEY; CDR2 reads SVGAGI. The V end lost 7 bases, the J end lost 1 base, and 13 bases lay between the germline ends.

The chain uses TRBV18 and TRBJ1-5; TRBD1 matches 7 bases. Germline values: CDR1 KGHSH, CDR2 LQKENI. The V segment lost 3 bases and the J segment 6 bases; nucleotides outside the gene matches: 2. The CDR3 is 13 residues long. The CDR3 DNA reads as TGTGCCAGCTCACCGGAGGGGGCTCAGCCCCAGCATTTT. Translated, it gives CASSPEGAQPQHF.

V is TRBV5-4 and J is TRBJ1-5; tentatively, D is TRBD1 (5 bases). This CDR3 has 13 residues. Germline CDR1 SGHNT, CDR2 YYREEE (reference sequence). V was trimmed by 3 bases and J by 2 bases, leaving 6 bases between them. CDR3: CASSWGGNQPQHF. DNA for the CDR3: TGTGCCAGCAGCTGGGGGGGCAATCAGCCCCAGCATTTT.

V and J are TRBV2 and TRBJ1-5; D unresolved. This CDR3 is 12 amino acids long. The V and J ends lost 6 bases and 6 bases respectively, with 9 bases between them. Germline-derived CDR1 and CDR2 are SNHLY and FYNNEI. CDR3 DNA sequence: TGTGCCAGCAGCTTGGGAGTTCAGCCCCAGCATTTT. This encodes CASSLGVQPQHF.

The chain couples TRBV4-1 to TRBJ2-5; TRBD1 is a possible D gene (5 bases). V was shortened by 1 base and J by 4 bases, with 13 bases between the two germline ends. Germline V CDR1 and CDR2: MGHRA, YSYEKL. The CDR3 length is 15 residues. This chain's CDR3 is CASSQGTPLGETQYF. In DNA, the CDR3 is TGCGCCAGCAGCCAAGGGACACCTCTGGGAGAGACCCAGTACTTC.

Many counts were recorded for this clone. The CDR3 DNA is TGTGCCAGCAACGGGAGAACAGTGAACACTGAAGCTTTCTTT. This translates into CASNGRTVNTEAFF. The rearrangement uses TRBV6-6 and TRBJ1-1, with D unresolved. The CDR3 runs to 14 residues. CDR1 and CDR2 from the germline V gene are MNHNY and SVGAGI (reference sequence). The V and J ends lost 7 bases and 0 bases respectively, with 12 bases between them.

V gene TRBV5-4 combines with J gene TRBJ2-5; possible D gene TRBD2, 6 bases. Germline loops: CDR1 SGHNT, CDR2 YYREEE (reference sequence). This CDR3 comprises 14 residues. With 0 bases removed from V and 2 bases from J, the gap between germline ends came to 8 bases. The CDR3 DNA follows: TGTGCCAGCAGCTTGGGGGCGGGGCAAGAGACCCAGTACTTC. Protein sequence: CASSLGAGQETQYF.

The chain uses TRBV28 and TRBJ1-5; D possibly corresponds to TRBD1 (6 bases). The CDR3 has 15 amino acids. V was pared by 1 base and J by 6 bases, with 13 bases between. Germline lookup yields CDR1 MDHEN and CDR2 SYDVKM. The CDR3 protein is CASSLSQGRAQPQHF. The CDR3 bases are TGTGCCAGCAGTTTATCCCAGGGGAGGGCTCAGCCCCAGCATTTT.

The rearrangement joins TRBV28 to TRBJ2-7, with 7 bases lining up with TRBD2. Trimming at V came to 7 bases and at J to 0 bases, leaving 6 bases not matched to a gene. CDR3 length equals 14 residues. In germline, CDR1 is MDHEN, CDR2 SYDVKM. CDR3 protein: CASTSQRDSYEQYF. The CDR3 nucleotides are TGTGCCAGCACCTCCCAGCGGGACTCCTACGAGCAGTACTTC.

This chain uses TRBV6-5 with TRBJ2-6, with D unclear. CDR3 size: 15 residues. Deletions cut 6 bases from V and 0 bases from J, with 9 bases between. Germline V gene sequence: CDR1 MNHEY, CDR2 SVGAGI. The CDR3 is CASRILFSGANVLTF. CDR3 DNA: TGTGCCAGCAGGATCCTTTTCTCTGGGGCCAACGTCCTGACTTTC.

The J gene is TRBJ1-5, the V gene TRBV6-1; D may be TRBD1 (5 bases). Trimming removed 1 base at V and 7 bases at J, with 11 bases between. The germline gives CDR1 MNHNS, CDR2 SASEGT. There are 14 residues in the CDR3. DNA of the CDR3: TGTGCCAGCAGTGAAGTCGAAGGGGTCCAGCCCCAGCATTTT. It yields the protein CASSEVEGVQPQHF.